These 30 T cell receptor beta chains were all obtained from the same sample, sequenced in a study of regulatory T cells in long-lasting Graves disease. Relying on iRepertoire HTBI primers and Arm-PCR of CDR3 regions, the team built TCR beta libraries. A single record per CDR3 protein comes from TCRdb applying MiXCR to the multiplex PCR reads. Among over 400,000 distinct CDR3 sequences listed, roughly 15% were seen once. Time point denoted: newly diagnosed GD, antithyroid drugs for less than 3 months. Scientists built the TCR library using RNA that was extracted from PBMCs. These records were also assigned to another study, of T cells in Graves' hyperthyroidism and ophthalmopathy.

Specimen: peripheral blood mononuclear cells (PBMCs), collected at new diagnosis, from a patient treated with antithyroid drugs. The receptors shown here come from a woman between 45 and 65 years old with Graves disease.

The chain joins TRBV7-8 to TRBJ2-2, with TRBD2 matching over 11 bases. After removal of 3 bases from V and 5 bases from J, the junction contained 8 bases not matched to a gene. The CDR3 covers 17 residues. Germline V gene data show CDR1 as SGHVS and CDR2 as FQNEAQ. The CDR3 bases are TGTGCCAGCAGCTTCTCCAGACTAGCGGGACAAACCGGGGAGCTGTTTTTT. Its protein is CASSFSRLAGQTGELFF.

This clonotype was counted many times. The chain has TRBV28 and TRBJ1-2; possibly TRBD1 for D (6 bases). CDR1 and CDR2 from the germline V gene are MDHEN and SYDVKM. V dropped 7 bases and J dropped 6 bases, with 21 bases sitting between them. CDR3 length: 15 residues. CDR3 sequence: CASTPVQGLIDGYTF. In nucleotides, the CDR3 is TGTGCCAGCACCCCCGTGCAGGGGCTTATCGATGGCTACACCTTC.

This clonotype occurred many times. CDR3 nucleotides: TGTGCCAGCAGCTCCAACTCGAGGACTAGCGGGAGGGCCTTGAATGAGCAGTTCTTC. Its protein is CASSSNSRTSGRALNEQFF. The V call is TRBV11-2, the J call TRBJ2-1, with TRBD2 matching 15 bases. Per germline, CDR1 SGHAT and CDR2 FQNNGV. V gave up 4 bases and J gave up 7 bases; unmatched junction bases: 14. CDR3 length equals 19 residues.

CDR3 in amino acids: CATSDFGHDNSPLHF. The CDR3 DNA reads TGTGCCACCAGTGATTTTGGACATGATAATTCACCCCTCCACTTT. The rearrangement links TRBV24-1 to TRBJ1-6, with D possibly TRBD1 on 5 matching bases. Germline assignment: CDR1 KGHDR and CDR2 SFDVKD. The V and J ends lost 1 base and 5 bases respectively, with 8 bases between them. The CDR3 covers 15 residues.

The chain couples TRBV9 to TRBJ2-7; 12 positions match TRBD1. Trimming cost V 4 bases and J 5 bases; bases outside gene matches: 13. This CDR3 has 17 amino acids. Germline lookup yields CDR1 SGDLS and CDR2 YYNGEE. CDR3 amino acids: CASSPRESGTGGDEQYF. The DNA of the CDR3 is TGTGCCAGCAGCCCGCGGGAATCCGGGACAGGGGGCGACGAGCAGTACTTC.

There are many counts of this clonotype. The chain uses TRBV27 and TRBJ2-5; tentative D call: TRBD2 (6 bases). The ends were cut back, 6 bases at V and 5 bases at J, with 31 bases in the middle. The CDR3 covers 19 residues. Germline V lookup: CDR1 MNHEY, CDR2 SMNVEV (reference sequence). The CDR3 region has the DNA TGTGCCAGCAGCTCGGCCCGCAGCAGGCGGGGAAGCGGTTTGGAGACCCAGTACTTC. Its translation: CASSSARSRRGSGLETQYF.

This clonotype was picked up a small number of times. V is TRBV6-1 and J is TRBJ2-1; unclear D gene. The CDR3 sequence is 12 residues long. Trimming took off 3 bases at V and 5 bases at J, with 5 bases between the two ends. Germline lookup yields CDR1 MNHNS and CDR2 SASEGT. The CDR3 sequence is CASSDYDNEQFF. DNA of the CDR3: TGTGCCAGCAGTGACTATGACAATGAGCAGTTCTTC.

There are many counts of this clonotype. The chain links TRBV5-1 to TRBJ2-1; 11 positions match TRBD2. This CDR3 has 15 residues. Germline V gives CDR1 SGHRS, CDR2 YFSETQ. The ends lost 3 bases at V and 8 bases at J; junction bases unmatched: 7. The DNA of the CDR3 is TGCGCCAGCAGCTACACTGGGACTAGCGGCGATGAGCAGTTCTTC. Translating it yields CASSYTGTSGDEQFF.

Ten or more counts support this clonotype. CDR3 amino acids: CASLLGGSLSAGGFSWGTDTQYF. Written as DNA, the CDR3 is TGTGCCAGCCTTCTAGGGGGGTCCCTCTCCGCGGGAGGTTTTTCCTGGGGCACAGATACGCAGTATTTT. The rearrangement joins TRBV12-3 or TRBV12-4 to TRBJ2-3; 8 nucleotides match TRBD2. The CDR3 length is 23 residues. Losses at the gene ends were 8 bases for V and 1 base for J; bases not matched to a gene: 32.

This clonotype has at least ten counts. The rearrangement uses TRBV5-5 and TRBJ2-5, with D possibly TRBD1 on 6 matching bases. Deletions cut 0 bases from V and 5 bases from J, with 17 bases between. The CDR3 spans 16 residues. Germline CDR1 reads SGHKS; CDR2 reads YYEKEE (reference sequence). CDR3 in DNA: TGTGCCAGCAGCTTGGGACAGGATGGGAGTATGGAGACCCAGTACTTC. It encodes CASSLGQDGSMETQYF.

This clonotype has more than one count but fewer than ten. J is TRBJ1-2 and V is TRBV6-1, with D possibly being TRBD1 (5 bases). This CDR3 has 13 residues. Germline-derived CDR1 and CDR2 are MNHNS and SASEGT. Trimming cost V 1 base and J 8 bases, with 11 bases left between them. As DNA, the CDR3 is TGTGCCAGCAGTGAAGGGGGGGTCGACGGCTACACCTTC. It codes for CASSEGGVDGYTF.

This chain joins TRBV7-9 and TRBJ2-3; 9 bases are a match to TRBD2. This CDR3 has 19 residues. Trimming at V came to 2 bases and at J to 0 bases, leaving 12 bases not matched to a gene. Germline V gene lookup returns CDR1 SEHNR and CDR2 FQNEAQ (reference sequence). The chain's CDR3 is CASSLTSRPSGTSTDTQYF. The CDR3 nucleotides are TGTGCCAGCAGCTTAACCTCCCGGCCTAGCGGGACGAGCACAGATACGCAGTATTTT.

J is TRBJ2-5 and V is TRBV7-9; the D call may be TRBD1 or TRBD2 (6 bases each). The CDR3 extends over 14 amino acids. V was cut by 4 bases and J by 11 bases, with 20 bases left in between. CDR1 SEHNR and CDR2 FQNEAQ come from the germline V gene (reference sequence). As DNA, the CDR3 is TGTGCCAGCAGCTCCCACAGGGCCCCGGAGGGTCAGTACTTC. This codes for CASSSHRAPEGQYF.

V and J are TRBV29-1 and TRBJ1-1; 10 bases are a match to TRBD1. This CDR3 contains 17 residues. V shed 1 base, J shed 0 bases, and the junction held 8 bases outside the gene matches. Germline V gene lookup returns CDR1 SQVTM and CDR2 ANQGSEA. The CDR3 reads CSVEGRDRGLLNTEAFF. The CDR3 DNA reads as TGCAGCGTTGAAGGTCGAGACAGGGGGCTTTTGAACACTGAAGCTTTCTTT. Full variable domain (missing parts from reference TRBV29-1 and TRBJ1-1): SAVISQKPSRDICQRGTSLTIQCQVDSQVTMMFWYRQQPGQSLTLIATANQGSEATYESGFVIDKFPISRPNLTFSTLTVSNMSPEDSSIYLCSVEGRDRGLLNTEAFFGQGTRLTVV.

Note on this clonotype: A much larger clone is a single base away; this may be a read error. V is TRBV10-3 and J is TRBJ2-1; unclear D gene. This CDR3 has 15 residues. Germline V gene lookup returns CDR1 ENHRY and CDR2 SYGVKD. DNA for the CDR3: TGTCCCATCAGTGAGACGGTTGCGTTGGGCAATGAGCAGTTCTTC. This translates into CPISETVALGNEQFF.

This clonotype was counted ten times or more. This chain links TRBV6-5 with TRBJ2-7; either TRBD1 or TRBD2 may fit D (5 bases each). The V end lost 2 bases, the J end lost 3 bases, and 11 bases lay between the germline ends. The germline V gene encodes CDR1 MNHEY and CDR2 SVGAGI. This CDR3 region has 14 residues. CDR3: CASSYGGTLYEQYF. The DNA for the CDR3 is TGTGCCAGCAGTTACGGGGGAACCCTCTACGAGCAGTACTTC.

This clonotype has a count of ten or more. J is TRBJ1-2 and V is TRBV10-3; D perhaps matches TRBD1 (5 bases). CDR1 and CDR2 (germline): ENHRY, SYGVKD. With 4 bases removed from V and 4 bases from J, the gap between germline ends came to 10 bases. This CDR3 comprises 13 residues. The CDR3 sequence is CAISGQGAYGYTF. The CDR3 bases are TGTGCCATCAGTGGCCAGGGTGCCTATGGCTACACCTTC.

This clonotype occurred a few times. The V and J genes are TRBV6-1 and TRBJ1-2; no clear D gene. The V end was cut by 6 bases, the J end by 2 bases, with 10 bases between. This CDR3 comprises 13 residues. Germline assignment: CDR1 MNHNS and CDR2 SASEGT. The CDR3 here is CASRRETNYGYTF. The CDR3 nucleotides are TGTGCCAGCAGGAGGGAAACCAACTATGGCTACACCTTC.

V and J are TRBV19 and TRBJ1-5; no firm D call. Trimming stripped 4 bases from V and 3 bases from J, with 10 bases between. Germline CDR1 LNHDA, CDR2 SQIVND (reference sequence). The CDR3 totals 14 residues. The CDR3 DNA sequence: TGTGCCAGTAGTAACAGTGGGGACAATCAGCCCCAGCATTTT. Amino acid sequence: CASSNSGDNQPQHF.

Ten or more counts support this clonotype. The V gene is TRBV24-1, the J gene TRBJ2-1, with D possibly called TRBD1 or TRBD2 (5 bases each). Trimming pared 5 bases from V and 4 bases from J, leaving 8 bases between. The CDR3 covers 13 residues. CDR1 and CDR2 from the germline V gene are KGHDR and SFDVKD. CDR3 sequence (DNA): TGTGCCACCAGTGGGGGGTCTTACAATGAGCAGTTCTTC. Protein product: CATSGGSYNEQFF.

The rearrangement joins TRBV19 to TRBJ2-1; D gene unclear. The CDR3 contains 12 residues. V lost 4 bases, J lost 7 bases, and 8 bases lay in between. Germline assignment: CDR1 LNHDA and CDR2 SQIVND (reference sequence). CDR3 sequence reads: CASSTFRNEQFF. Written as DNA, the CDR3 is TGTGCCAGTAGTACATTCCGGAATGAGCAGTTCTTC.

This clonotype has just a few counts. This chain links TRBV19 with TRBJ2-3; 7 bases agree with TRBD1. This CDR3 has 16 residues. Germline CDR1 and CDR2: LNHDA and SQIVND (reference sequence). Germline trimming cut 2 bases from V and 2 bases from J; bases unmatched to any gene: 7. CDR3 in amino acids: CASSITRDSPTDTQYF. CDR3 DNA: TGTGCCAGTAGTATAACCCGGGACAGCCCCACAGATACGCAGTATTTT.

This clonotype was seen repeatedly, ten times or more. The chain couples TRBV6-2 or TRBV6-3 to TRBJ2-5, with TRBD1 matching over 7 bases. The germline CDR1 and CDR2 sequences are MNHEY and SVGEGT. With 5 bases clipped from V and 10 bases from J, the junction kept 10 bases outside the gene matches. There are 13 residues in the CDR3. This CDR3 is CASSTDRLRGQYF. The CDR3 nucleotides are TGTGCCAGCAGTACGGACAGGCTCCGAGGCCAGTACTTC.

Concerning this clonotype itself: A clone one base away is much larger, so this may be a read error. The rearrangement joins TRBV2 to TRBJ2-1, with D perhaps being TRBD1 or TRBD2 (6 bases each). Trimming cost V 6 bases and J 4 bases, with 25 bases left between them. There are 18 residues in the CDR3. Germline CDR1 is SNHLY and CDR2 is FYNNEI. The CDR3 protein is CASSGQTAEGRLYNEQFF. In DNA form, the CDR3 reads TGTGCCAGCAGCGGACAGACGGCAGAGGGGAGGCTTTACAATGAGCAGTTCTTC. Using reference TRBV2 and TRBJ2-1 for the parts outside the CDR3, the full variable domain is EPEVTQTPSHQVTQMGQEVILRCVPISNHLYFYWYRQILGQKVEFLVSFYNNEISEKSEIFDDQFSVERPDGSNFTLKIRSTKLEDSAMYFCASSGQTAEGRLYNEQFFGPGTRLTVL.

The rearrangement joins TRBV28 to TRBJ2-7; 9 positions match TRBD1. CDR3 length: 14 residues. The V gene's germline CDR1 is MDHEN and CDR2 SYDVKM. Trimming cost V 8 bases and J 2 bases; bases outside gene matches: 7. DNA of the CDR3: TGTGCCAGCGCTCACAGGGGGCTAACCTACGAGCAGTACTTC. Its protein product is CASAHRGLTYEQYF.

Regarding this clonotype: This may stem from a read error, because a much larger clone lies one nucleotide away. This rearrangement joins TRBV11-2 to TRBJ2-1; D possibly corresponds to TRBD2 (6 bases). Germline loops: CDR1 SGHAT, CDR2 FQNNGV. Trimming removed 0 bases from V and 2 bases from J, with 8 bases in between. This CDR3 region has 15 residues. The CDR3 DNA follows: TGTGCCAGCAGCTTAGAGGTAGCGGCCTACAATGAGCAGTTCTTC. As protein: CASSLEVAAYNEQFF.

This clonotype came up many times. The V gene is TRBV7-9, the J gene TRBJ1-4, with TRBD1 matching 9 bases. CDR3 length: 14 amino acids. The V gene's germline CDR1 is SEHNR and CDR2 FQNEAQ (reference sequence). V shed 3 bases, J shed 8 bases, and the junction held 4 bases outside the gene matches. CDR3 amino acids: CASSFTGGEEKLFF. The CDR3 region has the DNA TGTGCCAGCAGCTTCACAGGGGGCGAGGAAAAACTGTTTTTT.

This clonotype has ten or more counts. The chain joins TRBV28 to TRBJ1-1, with 12 bases fitting TRBD1. In germline, CDR1 is MDHEN, CDR2 SYDVKM. This CDR3 contains 17 residues. The V gene end was trimmed by 6 bases and the J gene end by 3 bases; junction bases not matched to a gene: 11. The chain's CDR3 is CASRSTPGQGAHTEAFF. CDR3 nucleotides: TGTGCCAGCAGGTCCACTCCGGGACAGGGGGCGCACACTGAAGCTTTCTTT.

The rearrangement uses TRBV12-3 or TRBV12-4 and TRBJ2-7; 11 bases align to TRBD1. Losses at the gene ends were 4 bases for V and 5 bases for J; bases not matched to a gene: 13. The CDR3 runs 17 residues. The CDR3 spells CASSYTTGTGGSNEQYF. The CDR3 DNA reads TGTGCCAGCAGTTACACAACCGGGACAGGGGGATCGAACGAGCAGTACTTC.

This clonotype showed up many times. V gene TRBV29-1 combines with J gene TRBJ2-7, with 8 positions matching TRBD2. Trimming cost V 4 bases and J 6 bases; bases outside gene matches: 5. The germline gives CDR1 SQVTM, CDR2 ANQGSEA. This CDR3 spans 12 amino acids. CDR3 residues: CSVVREGSEQYF. The CDR3 DNA reads TGCAGCGTTGTACGGGAGGGGAGCGAGCAGTACTTC.